The 19 T cell receptor beta chains given below trace back to one sample, sequenced in a study of blood T cell repertoires in COVID-19. Here immunoSEQ multiplex PCR was the method, and the copy in TCRdb shows in-frame clones only, minus some. Of 450,000 to 500,000 clones in the sample, around 85% were seen once. Source material: peripheral blood. The receptors shown here come from a human donor in a cohort sampled during active COVID-19.

V usage is TRBV19 and J usage is TRBJ2-7, with D tentatively TRBD1 (8 bases). V was trimmed by 4 bases and J by 2 bases, leaving 15 bases between them. Germline V gene lookup returns CDR1 LNHDA and CDR2 SQIVND (reference sequence). The CDR3 spans 15 residues. CDR3 DNA sequence: TGTGCCAGTAGTACAAGACAGGGGAGGGCCTACGAGCAGTACTTC. It codes for CASSTRQGRAYEQYF.

The V and J genes are TRBV9 and TRBJ1-1, with a tentative D call TRBD1 (5 bases). CDR3 length: 18 residues. Germline assignment: CDR1 SGDLS and CDR2 YYNGEE. With 0 bases removed from V and 1 base from J, the gap between germline ends came to 19 bases. CDR3: CASSVGALGQTSNTEAFF. In DNA, the CDR3 is TGTGCCAGCAGCGTAGGAGCATTGGGGCAGACTTCGAACACTGAAGCTTTCTTT.

The chain recombines TRBV11-2 with TRBJ2-1, with D perhaps matching TRBD2 (5 bases). V was cut by 5 bases and J by 10 bases, with 12 bases left in between. The CDR3 loop spans 12 amino acids. CDR1 is SGHAT and CDR2 is FQNNGV in the germline V gene. The DNA for the CDR3 is TGTGCCAGCAGCAAAACTAGAGGGGAGCAGTTCTTC. Translated, it gives CASSKTRGEQFF.

This chain joins TRBV4-1 and TRBJ2-1; 9 bases line up with TRBD1. J lost 3 bases, V lost 3 bases, and 12 bases had no gene match. The CDR3 has 18 residues. The germline V gene encodes CDR1 MGHRA and CDR2 YSYEKL. This CDR3 reads CASSHIQPRGQGYNEQFF. Here the CDR3 DNA reads TGCGCCAGCAGCCATATACAACCCAGGGGACAGGGCTACAATGAGCAGTTCTTC.

The V and J genes are TRBV2 and TRBJ2-7, with D possibly matching TRBD2 (6 bases). The V gene lost 8 bases and the J gene lost 3 bases, with 11 bases spanning the gap. CDR3 size: 12 residues. CDR1 SNHLY and CDR2 FYNNEI come from the germline V gene. CDR3 DNA: TGTGCCAGCGGCGGGACTGTCTACGAGCAGTACTTC. Translating gives CASGGTVYEQYF.

V usage is TRBV5-1 and J usage is TRBJ2-2; TRBD1 agrees at 10 bases. Germline V gene sequence: CDR1 SGHRS, CDR2 YFSETQ. The CDR3 is 18 residues long. Trimming at V came to 6 bases and at J to 1 base, leaving 12 bases not matched to a gene. The chain's CDR3 is CASNRGGQGRRNTGELFF. The CDR3 nucleotides are TGCGCCAGCAACCGAGGGGGACAGGGGCGAAGGAACACCGGGGAGCTGTTTTTT. Full variable domain (rest looked up from reference TRBV5-1 and TRBJ2-2): KAGVTQTPRYLIKTRGQQVTLSCSPISGHRSVSWYQQTPGQGLQFLFEYFSETQRNKGNFPGRFSGRQFSNSRSEMNVSTLELGDSALYLCASNRGGQGRRNTGELFFGEGSRLTVL.

The chain is built from TRBV28 and TRBJ2-7, with 10 nucleotides matching TRBD1. The ends lost 6 bases at V and 3 bases at J; junction bases unmatched: 5. Germline CDR1 MDHEN, CDR2 SYDVKM. This CDR3 has 14 residues. CDR3 bases: TGTGCCAGCAGCCCAGGGGACAGGGGCTACGAGCAGTACTTC. Its protein is CASSPGDRGYEQYF.

The chain recombines TRBV27 with TRBJ2-7; D gene unclear. V was shortened by 2 bases and J by 2 bases, with 7 bases between the two germline ends. The CDR3 contains 13 residues. Germline-derived CDR1 and CDR2 are MNHEY and SMNVEV (reference sequence). CDR3 residues: CASSLAQTYEQYF. The CDR3 DNA reads as TGTGCCAGCAGTTTAGCGCAAACCTACGAGCAGTACTTC.

V is TRBV9 and J is TRBJ2-7; 12 nucleotides match TRBD2. The CDR3 covers 15 residues. Germline loops: CDR1 SGDLS, CDR2 YYNGEE. Unmatched junction bases numbered 9, after V lost 4 bases and J lost 7 bases. In DNA, the CDR3 is TGTGCCAGCAGCTCCAGACTAGCGGGAGTGGAAGAGCAGTACTTC. Amino acids: CASSSRLAGVEEQYF.

This chain links TRBV7-3 with TRBJ2-1, with 7 positions matching TRBD1. V lost 5 bases and J lost 6; bases outside the gene matches: 10. The CDR3 spans 15 residues. From germline, CDR1 is SGHTA and CDR2 FQGTGA. The CDR3 region is CASSRSPGQPNEQFF. CDR3 nucleotide sequence: TGTGCCAGCAGCCGTTCCCCGGGACAGCCCAATGAGCAGTTCTTC.

For this clone: The identical CDR3 is also encoded by other nucleotide sequences in the sample. This sequence joins TRBV28 and TRBJ2-7, with 11 bases that match TRBD2. V lost 6 bases and J lost 1; bases outside the gene matches: 8. Germline V gene data show CDR1 as MDHEN and CDR2 as SYDVKM. CDR3 length equals 16 residues. This CDR3 reads CASSPSGRSRSYEQYF. CDR3 bases: TGTGCCAGCAGCCCTAGCGGGAGGAGTAGGTCCTACGAGCAGTACTTC.

The chain couples TRBV6-5 to TRBJ1-2; D is possibly TRBD1 (5 bases). This CDR3 comprises 14 residues. Deletions cut 9 bases from V and 7 bases from J, with 21 bases between. Germline lookup yields CDR1 MNHEY and CDR2 SVGAGI. This CDR3 is CASLRGEGSSGYTF. CDR3 DNA sequence: TGTGCCAGTCTCCGGGGGGAGGGGAGCTCTGGCTACACCTTC.

This clone was seen once. The rearrangement links TRBV3-1 (or the pseudogene TRBV3-2) to TRBJ1-2; D is unresolved. Per germline, CDR1 LGHDT and CDR2 YNNKEL (reference sequence). V was trimmed by 4 bases and J by 1 base, leaving 10 bases between them. CDR3 length equals 14 residues. CDR3: CASSLPPHNYGYTF. The CDR3 DNA reads as TGTGCCAGCAGCCTTCCCCCACATAACTATGGCTACACCTTC.

This chain connects TRBV3-1 (or the pseudogene TRBV3-2) to TRBJ2-1; 9 bases line up with TRBD1. V lost 3 bases to trimming and J lost 9 bases; unmatched junction nucleotides: 6. Germline V CDR1 and CDR2: LGHDT, YNNKEL (reference sequence). The CDR3 contains 14 residues. The CDR3 spells CASSQLDRGGEQFF. CDR3 coding DNA: TGTGCCAGCAGCCAGCTGGACAGGGGAGGTGAGCAGTTCTTC.

The chain is built from TRBV5-1 and TRBJ2-3; 9 positions agree with TRBD1. The CDR3 contains 15 residues. From germline, CDR1 is SGHRS and CDR2 YFSETQ. With 5 bases clipped from V and 6 bases from J, the junction kept 10 bases outside the gene matches. The CDR3 here is CASRSTGGRRDTQYF. The CDR3 DNA reads as TGCGCCAGCAGATCAACAGGGGGCCGGAGGGATACGCAGTATTTT.

CDR3 sequence: CASSSMDREVGYTF. In DNA form, the CDR3 reads TGTGCCAGCAGCTCAATGGACAGGGAGGTTGGCTACACCTTC. The chain couples TRBV5-6 to TRBJ1-2, with TRBD1 matching over 8 bases. With 3 bases clipped from V and 7 bases from J, the junction kept 8 bases outside the gene matches. The germline V gene has CDR1 SGHDT and CDR2 YYEEEE. The CDR3 is 14 amino acids. Using reference TRBV5-6 and TRBJ1-2 for the parts outside the CDR3, the full variable domain is DAGVTQSPTHLIKTRGQQVTLRCSPKSGHDTVSWYQQALGQGPQFIFQYYEEEERQRGNFPDRFSGHQFPNYSSELNVNALLLGDSALYLCASSSMDREVGYTFGSGTRLTVV.

This clone was picked up a small number of times. The rearrangement uses TRBV5-4 and TRBJ2-7, with D unclear. CDR3 length equals 14 residues. Trimming removed 3 bases at V and 7 bases at J, with 17 bases between. Per the germline V gene, CDR1 is SGHNT and CDR2 is YYREEE (reference sequence). CDR3 in DNA: TGTGCCAGCAGCTCGTTTCGGGTCCCACGGGAGCAGTACTTC. Translating gives CASSSFRVPREQYF. Full variable domain (remainder filled in from reference TRBV5-4 and TRBJ2-7): ETGVTQSPTHLIKTRGQQVTLRCSSQSGHNTVSWYQQALGQGPQFIFQYYREEENGRGNFPPRFSGLQFPNYSSELNVNALELDDSALYLCASSSFRVPREQYFGPGTRLTVT.

The chain uses TRBV19 and TRBJ2-5; D perhaps matches TRBD1 (8 bases). CDR1 and CDR2 (germline): LNHDA, SQIVND (reference sequence). The CDR3 has 14 residues. V lost 9 bases and J 5 bases, leaving 19 bases between the germline ends. CDR3 coding DNA: TGTGCCAGCGGGGGGCAGGGGGCGCGGGAGACCCAGTACTTC. It specifies CASGGQGARETQYF.

The rearrangement joins TRBV19 to TRBJ2-5, with 9 bases matching TRBD2. Germline CDR1 LNHDA, CDR2 SQIVND (reference sequence). CDR3 length: 15 amino acids. The V gene end was trimmed by 4 bases and the J gene end by 3 bases; junction bases not matched to a gene: 6. The CDR3 loop reads CASSKGGRVEETQYF. CDR3 sequence (DNA): TGTGCCAGTAGTAAGGGCGGGAGGGTTGAAGAGACCCAGTACTTC.